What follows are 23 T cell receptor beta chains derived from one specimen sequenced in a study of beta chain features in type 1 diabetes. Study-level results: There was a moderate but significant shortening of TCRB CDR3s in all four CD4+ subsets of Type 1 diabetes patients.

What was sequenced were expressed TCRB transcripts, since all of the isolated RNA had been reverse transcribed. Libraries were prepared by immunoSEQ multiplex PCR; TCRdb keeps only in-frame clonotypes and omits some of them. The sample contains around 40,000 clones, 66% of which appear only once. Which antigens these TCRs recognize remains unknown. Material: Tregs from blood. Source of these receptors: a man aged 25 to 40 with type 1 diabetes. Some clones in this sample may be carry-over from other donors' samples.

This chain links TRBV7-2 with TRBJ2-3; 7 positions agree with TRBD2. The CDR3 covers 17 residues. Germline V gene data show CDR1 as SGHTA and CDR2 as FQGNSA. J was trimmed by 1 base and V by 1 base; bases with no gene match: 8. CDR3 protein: CASSLVGGMMGTDTQYF. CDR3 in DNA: TGTGCCAGCAGCTTAGTCGGGGGGATGATGGGCACAGATACGCAGTATTTT.

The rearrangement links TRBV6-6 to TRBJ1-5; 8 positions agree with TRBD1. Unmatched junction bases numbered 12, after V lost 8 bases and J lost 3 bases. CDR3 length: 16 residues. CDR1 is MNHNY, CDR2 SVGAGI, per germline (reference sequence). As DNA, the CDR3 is TGTGCCAGCGTCGTGCGACAGGGGAGAAACAATCAGCCCCAGCATTTT. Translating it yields CASVVRQGRNNQPQHF.

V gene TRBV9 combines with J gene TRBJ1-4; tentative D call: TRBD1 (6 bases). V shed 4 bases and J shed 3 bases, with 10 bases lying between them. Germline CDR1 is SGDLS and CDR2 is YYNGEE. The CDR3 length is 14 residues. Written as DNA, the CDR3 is TGTGCCAGCAGCCTGGACAGCTCTAATGAAAAACTGTTTTTT. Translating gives CASSLDSSNEKLFF. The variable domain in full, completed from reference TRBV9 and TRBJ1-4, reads DSGVTQTPKHLITATGQRVTLRCSPRSGDLSVYWYQQSLDQGLQFLIQYYNGEERAKGNILERFSAQQFPDLHSELNLSSLELGDSALYFCASSLDSSNEKLFFGSGTQLSVL.

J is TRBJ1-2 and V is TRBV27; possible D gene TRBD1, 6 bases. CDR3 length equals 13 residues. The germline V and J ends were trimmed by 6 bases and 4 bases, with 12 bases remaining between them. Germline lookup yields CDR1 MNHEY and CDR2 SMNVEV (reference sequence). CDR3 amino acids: CASRASGVYGYTF. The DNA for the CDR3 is TGTGCCAGCAGAGCCTCAGGGGTCTATGGCTACACCTTC.

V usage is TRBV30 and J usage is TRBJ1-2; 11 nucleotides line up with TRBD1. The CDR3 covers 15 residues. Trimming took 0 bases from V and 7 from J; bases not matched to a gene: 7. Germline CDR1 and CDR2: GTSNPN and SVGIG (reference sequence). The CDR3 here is CAWSVRGTGGIGYTF. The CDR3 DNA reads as TGTGCCTGGAGTGTACGAGGGACAGGGGGAATTGGCTACACCTTC.

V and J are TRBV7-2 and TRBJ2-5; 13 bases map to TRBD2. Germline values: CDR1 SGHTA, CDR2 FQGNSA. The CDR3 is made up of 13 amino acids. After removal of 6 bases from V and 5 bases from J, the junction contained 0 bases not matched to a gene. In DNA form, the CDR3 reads TGTGCCAGCAGACTAGCGGGGGGGGAGACCCAGTACTTC. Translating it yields CASRLAGGETQYF.

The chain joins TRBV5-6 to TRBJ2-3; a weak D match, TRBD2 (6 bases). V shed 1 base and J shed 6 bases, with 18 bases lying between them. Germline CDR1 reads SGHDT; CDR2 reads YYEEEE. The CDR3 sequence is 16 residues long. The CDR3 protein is CASSLSGYGGSDTQYF. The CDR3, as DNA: TGTGCCAGCAGCTTGTCGGGATACGGGGGTTCGGATACGCAGTATTTT. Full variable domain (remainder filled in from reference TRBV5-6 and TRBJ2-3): DAGVTQSPTHLIKTRGQQVTLRCSPKSGHDTVSWYQQALGQGPQFIFQYYEEEERQRGNFPDRFSGHQFPNYSSELNVNALLLGDSALYLCASSLSGYGGSDTQYFGPGTRLTVL.

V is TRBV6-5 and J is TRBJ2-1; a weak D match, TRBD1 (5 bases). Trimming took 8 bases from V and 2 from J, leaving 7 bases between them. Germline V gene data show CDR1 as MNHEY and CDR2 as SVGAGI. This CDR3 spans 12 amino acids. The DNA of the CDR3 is TGTGCCAGCGGGGCCGCCTACAATGAGCAGTTCTTC. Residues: CASGAAYNEQFF.

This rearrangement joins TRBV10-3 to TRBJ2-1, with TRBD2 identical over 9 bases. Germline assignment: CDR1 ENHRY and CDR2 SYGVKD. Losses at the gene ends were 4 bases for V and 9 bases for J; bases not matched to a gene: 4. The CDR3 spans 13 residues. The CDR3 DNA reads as TGTGCCATCAGTGCGGCGGGGGGGGTTGAGCAGTTCTTC. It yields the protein CAISAAGGVEQFF.

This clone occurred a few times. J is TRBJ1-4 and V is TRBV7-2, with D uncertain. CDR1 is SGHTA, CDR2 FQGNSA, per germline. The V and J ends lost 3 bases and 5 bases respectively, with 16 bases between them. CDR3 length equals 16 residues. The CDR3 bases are TGTGCCAGCAGCTTGGTGGCCGGAGTTCTCAATGAAAAACTGTTTTTT. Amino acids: CASSLVAGVLNEKLFF. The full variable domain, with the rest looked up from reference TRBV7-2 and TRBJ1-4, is GAGVSQSPSNKVTEKGKDVELRCDPISGHTALYWYRQSLGQGLEFLIYFQGNSAPDKSGLPSDRFSAERTGGSVSTLTIQRTQQEDSAVYLCASSLVAGVLNEKLFFGSGTQLSVL.

This CDR3 reads CASSERDRGFQETQYF. DNA of the CDR3: TGTGCCAGCAGTGAGAGGGACAGGGGATTCCAAGAGACCCAGTACTTC. The chain combines TRBV2 with TRBJ2-5; TRBD1 aligns across 10 bases. CDR3 size: 16 residues. J lost 1 base, V lost 3 bases, and 5 bases had no gene match. Germline V gene data show CDR1 as SNHLY and CDR2 as FYNNEI.

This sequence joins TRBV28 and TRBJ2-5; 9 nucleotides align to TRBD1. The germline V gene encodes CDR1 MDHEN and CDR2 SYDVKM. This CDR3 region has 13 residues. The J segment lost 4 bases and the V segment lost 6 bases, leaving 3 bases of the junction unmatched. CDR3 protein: CASRATGGETQYF. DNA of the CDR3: TGTGCCAGCAGGGCGACAGGGGGAGAGACCCAGTACTTC.

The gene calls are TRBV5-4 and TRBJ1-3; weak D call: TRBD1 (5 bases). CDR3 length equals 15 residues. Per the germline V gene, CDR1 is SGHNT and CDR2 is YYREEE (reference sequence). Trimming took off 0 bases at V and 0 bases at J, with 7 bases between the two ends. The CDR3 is CASSLDRTSGNTIYF. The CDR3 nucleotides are TGTGCCAGCAGCTTGGACAGGACCTCTGGAAACACCATATATTTT.

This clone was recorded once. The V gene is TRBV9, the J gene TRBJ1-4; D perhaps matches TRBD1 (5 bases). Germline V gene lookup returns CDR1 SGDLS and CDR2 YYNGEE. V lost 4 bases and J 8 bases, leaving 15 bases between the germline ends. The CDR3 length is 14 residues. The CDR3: CASSRSGQDEKLFF. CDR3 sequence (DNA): TGTGCCAGCAGCCGTTCTGGACAAGACGAAAAACTGTTTTTT. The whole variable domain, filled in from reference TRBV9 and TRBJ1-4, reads DSGVTQTPKHLITATGQRVTLRCSPRSGDLSVYWYQQSLDQGLQFLIQYYNGEERAKGNILERFSAQQFPDLHSELNLSSLELGDSALYFCASSRSGQDEKLFFGSGTQLSVL.

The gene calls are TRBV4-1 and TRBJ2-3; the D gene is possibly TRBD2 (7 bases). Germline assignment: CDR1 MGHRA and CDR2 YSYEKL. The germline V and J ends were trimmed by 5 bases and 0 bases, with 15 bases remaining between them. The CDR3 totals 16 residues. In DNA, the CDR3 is TGCGCCAGCAGCGGGGGGGGCGGAGAAAGCACAGATACGCAGTATTTT. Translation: CASSGGGGESTDTQYF.

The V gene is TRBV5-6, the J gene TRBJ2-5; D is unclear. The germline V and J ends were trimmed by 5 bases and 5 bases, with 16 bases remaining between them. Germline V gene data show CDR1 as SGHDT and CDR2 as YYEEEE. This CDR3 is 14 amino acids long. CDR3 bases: TGTGCCAGCAGTCCGAATCGGGTTGCCGAGACCCAGTACTTC. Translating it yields CASSPNRVAETQYF.

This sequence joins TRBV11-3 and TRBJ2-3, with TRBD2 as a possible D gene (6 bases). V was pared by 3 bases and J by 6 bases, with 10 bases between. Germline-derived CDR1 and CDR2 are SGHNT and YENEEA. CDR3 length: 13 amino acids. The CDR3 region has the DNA TGTGCCAGCAGCTTGGGGGGAGCGGATACGCAGTATTTT. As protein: CASSLGGADTQYF.

CDR3 sequence (DNA): TGTGCCACCAGCAGATTGAAGCCGGGACTAGCCCGAAGCGAGCAGTTCTTC. Encoded protein: CATSRLKPGLARSEQFF. The chain has TRBV15 and TRBJ2-1, with 9 bases matching TRBD2. Germline CDR1 LNHNV, CDR2 YYDKDF (reference sequence). The V gene end was trimmed by 2 bases and the J gene end by 10 bases; junction bases not matched to a gene: 15. The length of the CDR3 is 17 residues.

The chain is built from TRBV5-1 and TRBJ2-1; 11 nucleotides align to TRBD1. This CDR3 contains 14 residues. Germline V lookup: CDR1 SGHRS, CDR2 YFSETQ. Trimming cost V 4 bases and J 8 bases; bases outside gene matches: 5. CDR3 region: CASSQGQGADEQFF. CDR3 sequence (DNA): TGCGCCAGCAGCCAAGGACAGGGGGCGGATGAGCAGTTCTTC.

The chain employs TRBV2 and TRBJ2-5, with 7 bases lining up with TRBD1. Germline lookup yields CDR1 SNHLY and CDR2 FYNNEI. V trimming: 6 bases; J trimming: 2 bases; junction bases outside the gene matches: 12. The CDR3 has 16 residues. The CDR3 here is CASRARRTGYQETQYF. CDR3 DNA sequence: TGTGCCAGCAGGGCTAGACGGACAGGTTATCAAGAGACCCAGTACTTC. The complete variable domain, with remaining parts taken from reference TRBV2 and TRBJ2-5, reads EPEVTQTPSHQVTQMGQEVILRCVPISNHLYFYWYRQILGQKVEFLVSFYNNEISEKSEIFDDQFSVERPDGSNFTLKIRSTKLEDSAMYFCASRARRTGYQETQYFGPGTRLLVL.

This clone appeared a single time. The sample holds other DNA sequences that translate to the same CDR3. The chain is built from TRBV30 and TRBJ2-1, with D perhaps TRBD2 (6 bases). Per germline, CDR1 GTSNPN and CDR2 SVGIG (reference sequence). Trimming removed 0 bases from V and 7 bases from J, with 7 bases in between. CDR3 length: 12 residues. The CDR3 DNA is TGTGCCTGGAGTGTACGGGGGAATGAGCAGTTCTTC. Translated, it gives CAWSVRGNEQFF.

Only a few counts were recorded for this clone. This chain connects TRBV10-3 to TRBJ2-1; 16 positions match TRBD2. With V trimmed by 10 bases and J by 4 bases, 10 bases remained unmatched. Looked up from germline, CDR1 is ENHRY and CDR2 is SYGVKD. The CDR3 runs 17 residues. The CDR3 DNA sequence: TGTGCCACCCATGGGACTAGCGGGGGGGCACCTTACAATGAGCAGTTCTTC. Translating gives CATHGTSGGAPYNEQFF.

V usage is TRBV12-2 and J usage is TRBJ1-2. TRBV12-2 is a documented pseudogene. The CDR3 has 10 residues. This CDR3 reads CASRFGEARF. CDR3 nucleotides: TGTGCAAGTCGCTTCGGCGAGGCACGCTTC.